This T cell receptor (beta chain) was recorded in a study of molecular identifiers for immune sequencing clone quantification. This clonotype was seen a handful of times. Making the bulk TCR libraries relied on previously described methods and listed TCR primers. Via MiXCR, TCRdb re-called the PCR reads, giving one row per CDR3 protein. The sample yields around 460,000 distinct CDR3 sequences, 25% seen once. Sorting captured naive CD8 T cells as CD8+CD4-CCR7+CD45RA+. The CDR3 runs 15 residues. Germline V CDR1 and CDR2: MGHRA, YSYEKL. V shed 2 bases and J 4 bases; nucleotides not matched to a gene: 3. The clonotype originates from a human donor in good health. Some libraries in this study had Jurkat cell RNA spiked in. The sequencing input was naive CD8+ T cells from blood, with Jurkat cell RNA spiked in. Subset defined: FACS-sorted CD8+CD4-CCR7+CD45RA+ naive T cells. This sequence joins TRBV4-1 and TRBJ2-1; 9 bases match TRBD2. The CDR3 spells CASSQKLAGYNEQFF. CDR3 coding DNA: TGCGCCAGCAGCCAAAAGCTAGCGGGATACAATGAGCAGTTCTTC.